This T cell receptor beta chain was recovered during a study of T cell responses to AZD1222 COVID-19 vaccine. Study conclusions and caveats: Two AZD1222 administrations were followed by greater Spike-specific TCR breadth and depth.

Trimming removed 3 bases from V and 0 bases from J, with 11 bases in between. Germline lookup yields CDR1 DFQATT and CDR2 SNEGSKA (reference sequence). This CDR3 has 14 amino acids. A word on this clone: Its cognate antigen is unknown.

Assay: immunoSEQ multiplex PCR; the TCRdb copy retains only in-frame clones and omits some. Of about 48,000 clones in the sample, about 86% were seen once. The TCR sequence derives from an adult who received the AZD1222 COVID-19 vaccine. This chain joins TRBV20-1 and TRBJ1-1; D remains unclear. The specimen comprised peripheral blood, sampled 28 days after the second AZD1222 dose. The CDR3 loop is CSASQSSMNTEAFF. CDR3 bases: TGCAGTGCTAGTCAAAGCTCTATGAACACTGAAGCTTTCTTT.